This entry lists 30 T cell receptor beta chains sequenced from one sample in a study of T cell responses to AZD1222 COVID-19 vaccine. Using immunoSEQ multiplex PCR, the repertoire was profiled, and TCRdb retains in-frame clones only, with some absent. The sample has about 160,000 clones, 88% seen once. The specimen was peripheral blood, collected on day 0 of AZD1222 vaccination. The receptors derive from an adult in good health.

The CDR3 sequence is CASSLQGNTEAFF. As DNA, the CDR3 is TGTGCCAGCAGCTTACAGGGGAACACTGAAGCTTTCTTT. The chain has TRBV7-2 and TRBJ1-1; maybe TRBD1 (5 bases). The germline V gene has CDR1 SGHTA and CDR2 FQGNSA. The V gene lost 2 bases and the J gene lost 1 base, with 5 bases spanning the gap. This CDR3 is 13 amino acids long.

The chain combines TRBV7-2 with TRBJ1-6; the match to TRBD1 covers 9 bases. Germline V CDR1 and CDR2: SGHTA, FQGNSA. The CDR3 covers 16 residues. V dropped 5 bases and J dropped 2; count of bases not matched to a gene: 4. The CDR3 nucleotides read TGTGCCAGCAGCCTCACAGGGGGCCCCTATAATTCACCCCTCCACTTT. Amino acid sequence: CASSLTGGPYNSPLHF.

At least ten counts were recorded for this clone. J is TRBJ2-2 and V is TRBV6-1; D is possibly TRBD1 (7 bases). CDR3 size: 15 residues. CDR1 and CDR2 (germline): MNHNS, SASEGT. V lost 3 bases and J lost 4, with 12 bases in between. CDR3 DNA sequence: TGTGCCAGCAGTGATTGGCAGGGGGGCACCGGGGAGCTGTTTTTT. It is translated as CASSDWQGGTGELFF.

The chain recombines TRBV9 with TRBJ1-2, with 8 bases aligning to TRBD1. CDR3 size: 14 residues. The germline CDR1 and CDR2 sequences are SGDLS and YYNGEE. V was pared by 4 bases and J by 3 bases, with 5 bases of the junction left unmatched. The CDR3 DNA sequence: TGTGCCAGCAGCCCCCAGGGGGCGTACTATGGCTACACCTTC. It codes for CASSPQGAYYGYTF.

V usage is TRBV14 and J usage is TRBJ2-1, with 8 bases that match TRBD2. Per germline, CDR1 SGHDN and CDR2 FVKESK. The CDR3 runs 15 residues. Trimming took 4 bases from V and 9 from J; bases not matched to a gene: 11. The CDR3 is CASSLIGRAVGEQFF. The CDR3 DNA sequence: TGTGCCAGCAGCCTAATCGGGAGGGCCGTTGGTGAGCAGTTCTTC.

This clone has a handful of counts. V is TRBV30 and J is TRBJ2-7; D gene ambiguous. The CDR3 is made up of 11 amino acids. The germline V gene has CDR1 GTSNPN and CDR2 SVGIG (reference sequence). Trimming removed 2 bases from V and 3 bases from J, with 5 bases in between. CDR3 in amino acids: CAWSHSYEQYF. In DNA form, the CDR3 reads TGTGCCTGGAGTCATAGCTACGAGCAGTACTTC.

The chain joins TRBV7-8 to TRBJ1-2; possible D gene TRBD1, 6 bases. The length of the CDR3 is 15 residues. V lost 3 bases to trimming and J lost 2 bases, with 13 bases between them. Germline CDR1 is SGHVS and CDR2 is FQNEAQ. CDR3 amino acids: CASSFGGGKNYGYTF. The CDR3 DNA reads TGTGCCAGCAGCTTCGGGGGGGGCAAAAACTATGGCTACACCTTC. Combining the CDR3 with reference TRBV7-8 and TRBJ1-2 gives the whole variable domain GAGVSQSPRYKVAKRGQDVALRCDPISGHVSLFWYQQALGQGPEFLTYFQNEAQLDKSGLPSDRFFAERPEGSVSTLKIQRTQQEDSAVYLCASSFGGGKNYGYTFGSGTRLTVV.

This chain joins TRBV27 and TRBJ2-7; perhaps TRBD2 as D (7 bases). This CDR3 is built from 14 residues. The V gene's germline CDR1 is MNHEY and CDR2 SMNVEV (reference sequence). V lost 8 bases and J lost 0, with 14 bases in between. The CDR3 coding sequence is TGTGCCAGCGGCCGGGGGGCCAGCTCCTACGAGCAGTACTTC. Its translation is CASGRGASSYEQYF.

The rearrangement links TRBV27 to TRBJ1-1; perhaps TRBD1 as D (6 bases). V lost 7 bases and J 7 bases, leaving 10 bases between the germline ends. Germline V gene data show CDR1 as MNHEY and CDR2 as SMNVEV (reference sequence). The CDR3 spans 11 residues. CDR3 DNA sequence: TGTGCCAGCAAAGGGGGTGGTGAAGCTTTCTTT. The encoded protein is CASKGGGEAFF.

The chain employs TRBV4-3 and TRBJ1-2, with D maybe TRBD1 (6 bases). The V gene's germline CDR1 is LGHNA and CDR2 YSLEER. V was pared by 0 bases and J by 5 bases, with 16 bases between. The CDR3 has 16 amino acids. The CDR3 nucleotides read TGCGCCAGCAGCCAAGATGGGGGGGGCGCGGCGTATGGCTACACCTTC. It translates to CASSQDGGGAAYGYTF.

This clone was recorded once. CDR3: CAWSVDSAYEQYF. In DNA form, the CDR3 reads TGTGCCTGGAGTGTAGACAGCGCCTACGAGCAGTACTTC. The J gene is TRBJ2-7, the V gene TRBV30, with D perhaps TRBD1 (5 bases). CDR3 size: 13 residues. V lost 0 bases and J lost 2, with 8 bases in between. CDR1 GTSNPN and CDR2 SVGIG come from the germline V gene (reference sequence).

The chain is built from TRBV5-4 and TRBJ2-2, with TRBD2 matching over 11 bases. CDR1 is SGHNT, CDR2 YYREEE, per germline (reference sequence). V was clipped by 5 bases and J by 1 base; unmatched bases: 7. The CDR3 has 17 residues. The CDR3: CASRSGLAVGNTGELFF. CDR3 coding DNA: TGTGCCAGCAGGTCGGGACTAGCGGTGGGGAACACCGGGGAGCTGTTTTTT.

This clone was counted once. The rearrangement links TRBV5-4 to TRBJ2-2, with D possibly TRBD2 on 5 matching bases. The CDR3 is 14 amino acids. Germline V gene sequence: CDR1 SGHNT, CDR2 YYREEE (reference sequence). With 2 bases removed from V and 6 bases from J, the gap between germline ends came to 11 bases. The CDR3 nucleotides are TGTGCCAGCAGCTTCAGCGCCGGGGCCGGGGAGCTGTTTTTT. The encoded protein is CASSFSAGAGELFF.

V and J are TRBV5-4 and TRBJ1-6; D is unclear. Trimming removed 4 bases from V and 2 bases from J, with 19 bases in between. The CDR3 covers 18 residues. Germline V gene sequence: CDR1 SGHNT, CDR2 YYREEE (reference sequence). CDR3 in DNA: TGTGCCAGCAGCCCCAATCCAAGGCCTGGGGCCTATAATTCACCCCTCCACTTT. Protein sequence: CASSPNPRPGAYNSPLHF.

This sequence joins TRBV6-5 and TRBJ1-5; 8 bases are a match to TRBD1. This CDR3 has 13 residues. Losses at the gene ends were 5 bases for V and 9 bases for J; bases not matched to a gene: 6. In germline, CDR1 is MNHEY, CDR2 SVGAGI. CDR3 sequence (DNA): TGTGCCAGCAGTCTGGACAGGGCGAGGCCCCAGCATTTT. Residues: CASSLDRARPQHF.

This sequence joins TRBV6-5 and TRBJ1-5; a possible D gene is TRBD1 (5 bases). Trimming stripped 0 bases from V and 3 bases from J, with 6 bases between. Germline V gene data show CDR1 as MNHEY and CDR2 as SVGAGI. The CDR3 spans 14 residues. In DNA, the CDR3 is TGTGCCAGCAGTTACTCTGGGGCCAATCAGCCCCAGCATTTT. Protein sequence: CASSYSGANQPQHF.

This chain connects TRBV19 to TRBJ2-3; no reliable D call. Germline V gene lookup returns CDR1 LNHDA and CDR2 SQIVND (reference sequence). The CDR3 is made up of 14 amino acids. V lost 5 bases and J 0 bases, leaving 9 bases between the germline ends. The CDR3 loop reads CASSRRASTDTQYF. CDR3 bases: TGTGCCAGTAGTCGTAGGGCCAGCACAGATACGCAGTATTTT. Drawing the rest from reference TRBV19 and TRBJ2-3, the complete variable domain is DGGITQSPKYLFRKEGQNVTLSCEQNLNHDAMYWYRQDPGQGLRLIYYSQIVNDFQKGDIAEGYSVSREKKESFPLTVTSAQKNPTAFYLCASSRRASTDTQYFGPGTRLTVL.

This chain joins TRBV12-5 and TRBJ1-1; D not resolved. The CDR3 totals 13 residues. Trimming pared 7 bases from V and 1 base from J, leaving 10 bases between. Germline assignment: CDR1 LGHNT and CDR2 FRNRAP. The DNA for the CDR3 is TGTGCTAGTGCCGCATCAGGGAACACTGAAGCTTTCTTT. Its translation is CASAASGNTEAFF.

The rearrangement joins TRBV10-3 to TRBJ2-7; 12 bases map to TRBD2. This CDR3 is built from 13 residues. CDR1 and CDR2 from the germline V gene are ENHRY and SYGVKD. The ends lost 10 bases at V and 3 bases at J; junction bases unmatched: 4. The CDR3 region is CATSGLAGYEQYF. The CDR3, as DNA: TGTGCCACCTCGGGACTAGCGGGCTACGAGCAGTACTTC.

The genes are TRBV18 and TRBJ1-2; D possibly corresponds to TRBD1 (5 bases). Germline CDR1 is KGHSH and CDR2 is LQKENI. The CDR3 is 14 residues long. V was trimmed by 1 base and J by 3 bases, leaving 9 bases between them. The DNA of the CDR3 is TGTGCCAGCTCACCACAGGGGAACGACTATGGCTACACCTTC. Encoded protein: CASSPQGNDYGYTF.

The chain uses TRBV4-2 and TRBJ2-1; 9 bases line up with TRBD2. Germline CDR1 and CDR2: LGHNA and YNFKEQ. The V gene end was trimmed by 4 bases and the J gene end by 7 bases; junction bases not matched to a gene: 17. The CDR3 is made up of 18 amino acids. CDR3 amino acids: CASSPRPAVAGGPNEQFF. The CDR3 DNA reads TGTGCCAGCAGCCCAAGACCGGCGGTTGCGGGGGGGCCTAATGAGCAGTTCTTC.

The chain uses TRBV29-1 and TRBJ2-1; 14 bases fit TRBD2. This CDR3 has 15 amino acids. Unmatched junction bases numbered 7, after V lost 4 bases and J lost 8 bases. Per germline, CDR1 SQVTM and CDR2 ANQGSEA. CDR3 sequence: CSVGAGTSGSYEQFF. CDR3 nucleotide sequence: TGCAGCGTTGGGGCCGGGACTAGCGGGAGTTATGAGCAGTTCTTC.

The chain is built from TRBV18 and TRBJ1-4; 7 bases match TRBD1. Trimming removed 8 bases from V and 7 bases from J; junction bases left unmatched: 4. Per the germline V gene, CDR1 is KGHSH and CDR2 is LQKENI. This CDR3 region has 12 residues. The CDR3 nucleotides read TGTGCCAGCGCCCGGGACAGTGAAAAACTGTTTTTT. It is translated as CASARDSEKLFF.

The CDR3 loop reads CASNPGQGAQETQYF. CDR3 sequence (DNA): TGTGCCAGCAACCCGGGACAGGGGGCGCAGGAGACCCAGTACTTC. The genes are TRBV5-8 and TRBJ2-5, with 12 bases lining up with TRBD1. Germline V lookup: CDR1 SGHTS, CDR2 YDEGEE. The trim removed 6 bases at V and 5 bases at J, leaving 8 bases unmatched. The CDR3 extends over 15 amino acids.

The chain combines TRBV9 with TRBJ1-4; TRBD1 agrees at 7 bases. Germline lookup yields CDR1 SGDLS and CDR2 YYNGEE. The V and J ends lost 0 bases and 3 bases, in that order; junction bases with no gene match: 11. This CDR3 is 18 amino acids long. CDR3 sequence: CASSVATGQGVANEKLFF. The CDR3, as DNA: TGTGCCAGCAGCGTAGCTACCGGGCAGGGGGTAGCTAATGAAAAACTGTTTTTT.

This sequence joins TRBV12-3 or TRBV12-4 and TRBJ2-7, with D possibly being TRBD2 (6 bases). The CDR3 is made up of 12 amino acids. V was shortened by 6 bases and J by 5 bases, with 11 bases between the two germline ends. The CDR3 DNA sequence: TGTGCCAGCAGATCGGGGGTTCACGAGCAGTACTTC. Its protein product is CASRSGVHEQYF.

This chain joins TRBV11-2 and TRBJ2-5; D is unclear. The V end was cut by 5 bases, the J end by 6 bases, with 16 bases between. The germline CDR1 and CDR2 sequences are SGHAT and FQNNGV. This CDR3 contains 14 residues. The CDR3 loop reads CASSRGGQEKTQYF. The CDR3 DNA reads TGTGCCAGCAGCCGAGGTGGGCAGGAGAAGACCCAGTACTTC.

The chain joins TRBV5-6 to TRBJ1-6; D call uncertain. CDR3 size: 17 residues. With 8 bases removed from V and 3 bases from J, the gap between germline ends came to 21 bases. Germline assignment: CDR1 SGHDT and CDR2 YYEEEE. Here the CDR3 DNA reads TGTGCCAGTCACGGGAGGCCCTCGTTTCTCTATAATTCACCCCTCCACTTT. It is translated as CASHGRPSFLYNSPLHF.

The chain couples TRBV4-1 to TRBJ1-2, with 8 bases identical to TRBD1. This CDR3 is built from 16 residues. V shed 0 bases, J shed 14 bases, and the junction held 17 bases outside the gene matches. Germline loops: CDR1 MGHRA, CDR2 YSYEKL. CDR3 sequence: CASSQDRGAGGASETF. The CDR3 nucleotides are TGCGCCAGCAGCCAAGATAGAGGGGCAGGGGGCGCATCTGAAACCTTC.

V gene TRBV4-1 combines with J gene TRBJ1-2; no reliable D call. CDR3 length: 14 amino acids. Germline V CDR1 and CDR2: MGHRA, YSYEKL. The V end was cut by 0 bases, the J end by 8 bases, with 13 bases between. CDR3 bases: TGCGCCAGCAGCCAAGAGGCGGGGATAGAAGGCTACACCTTC. Its protein is CASSQEAGIEGYTF.